Sequencing of this TCR beta chain was carried out in a study of T cell changes during pregnancy in multiple sclerosis. Sequencing used immunoSEQ multiplex PCR; TCRdb keeps in-frame clones, though not all of them. The repertoire holds about 72,000 clones, with 80% to 95% as singletons. CDR1 is SGHRS and CDR2 is YFSETQ in the germline V gene. CDR3 length: 15 residues. V shed 2 bases and J 6 bases; nucleotides not matched to a gene: 2. This chain links TRBV5-1 with TRBJ2-2; 12 positions match TRBD2. This specimen was peripheral blood, taken in the first trimester of pregnancy. This TCR was sampled from a female donor in good health, enrolled as a control in a pregnancy study. The CDR3 bases are TGCGCCAGCAGCTTTGGACTAGCGGGACCCGGGGAGCTGTTTTTT. Protein product: CASSFGLAGPGELFF.